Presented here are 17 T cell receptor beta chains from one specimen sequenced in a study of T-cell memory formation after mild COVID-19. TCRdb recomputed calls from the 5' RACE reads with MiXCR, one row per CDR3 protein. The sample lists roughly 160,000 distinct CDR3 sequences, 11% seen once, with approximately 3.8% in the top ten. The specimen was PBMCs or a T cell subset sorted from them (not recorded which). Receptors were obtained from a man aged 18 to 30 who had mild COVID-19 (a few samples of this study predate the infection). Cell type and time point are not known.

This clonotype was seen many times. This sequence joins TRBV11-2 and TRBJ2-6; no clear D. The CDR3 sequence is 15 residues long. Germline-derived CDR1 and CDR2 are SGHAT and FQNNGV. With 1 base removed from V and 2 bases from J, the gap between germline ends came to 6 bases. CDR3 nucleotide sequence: TGTGCCAGCAGCTTAGCCGGCGCTGGGGCCAACGTCCTGACTTTC. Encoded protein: CASSLAGAGANVLTF.

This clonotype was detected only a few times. This CDR3 reads CASSSGGLAGKLTDTQYF. DNA of the CDR3: TGCGCCAGCAGCTCCGGTGGACTAGCGGGAAAACTCACAGATACGCAGTATTTT. This rearrangement joins TRBV10-1 to TRBJ2-3; 12 positions agree with TRBD2. The CDR3 length is 18 residues. The V gene's germline CDR1 is WNHNN and CDR2 SYGVQD (reference sequence). Losses at the gene ends were 6 bases for V and 2 bases for J; bases not matched to a gene: 12.

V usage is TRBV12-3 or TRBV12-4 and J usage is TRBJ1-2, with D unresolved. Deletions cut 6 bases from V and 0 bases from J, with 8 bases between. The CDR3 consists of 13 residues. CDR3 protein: CASSQRSNYGYTF. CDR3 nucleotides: TGTGCCAGCAGCCAAAGATCTAACTATGGCTACACCTTC.

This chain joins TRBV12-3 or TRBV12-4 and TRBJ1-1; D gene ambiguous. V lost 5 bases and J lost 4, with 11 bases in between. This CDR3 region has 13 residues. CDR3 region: CASSPAGSTEAFF. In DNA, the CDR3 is TGTGCCAGCAGTCCGGCGGGGAGCACTGAAGCTTTCTTT.

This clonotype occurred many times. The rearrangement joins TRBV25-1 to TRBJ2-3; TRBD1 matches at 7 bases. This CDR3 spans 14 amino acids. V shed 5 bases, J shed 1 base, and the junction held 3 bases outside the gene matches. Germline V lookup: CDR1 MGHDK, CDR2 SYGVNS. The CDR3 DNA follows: TGTGCCAGCAGTCCCGACAGGGGCACAGATACGCAGTATTTT. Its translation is CASSPDRGTDTQYF.

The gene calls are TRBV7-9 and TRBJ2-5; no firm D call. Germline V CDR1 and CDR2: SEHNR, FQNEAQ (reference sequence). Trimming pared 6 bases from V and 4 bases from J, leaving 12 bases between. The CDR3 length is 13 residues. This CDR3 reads CASRYLSGETQYF. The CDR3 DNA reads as TGTGCCAGCAGATATTTAAGTGGAGAGACCCAGTACTTC.

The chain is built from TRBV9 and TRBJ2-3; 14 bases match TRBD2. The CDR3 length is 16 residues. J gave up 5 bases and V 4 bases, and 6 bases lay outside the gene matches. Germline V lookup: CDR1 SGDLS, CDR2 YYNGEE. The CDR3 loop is CASSPPGTSGGDTQYF. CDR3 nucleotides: TGTGCCAGCAGCCCCCCCGGGACTAGCGGGGGAGATACGCAGTATTTT.

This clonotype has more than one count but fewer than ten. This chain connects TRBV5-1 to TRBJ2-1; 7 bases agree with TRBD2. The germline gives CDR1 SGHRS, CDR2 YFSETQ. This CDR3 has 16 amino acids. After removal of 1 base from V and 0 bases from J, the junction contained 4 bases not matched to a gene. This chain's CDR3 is CASSLSGASSYNEQFF. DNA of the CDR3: TGCGCCAGCAGCTTGAGCGGGGCCAGCTCCTACAATGAGCAGTTCTTC.

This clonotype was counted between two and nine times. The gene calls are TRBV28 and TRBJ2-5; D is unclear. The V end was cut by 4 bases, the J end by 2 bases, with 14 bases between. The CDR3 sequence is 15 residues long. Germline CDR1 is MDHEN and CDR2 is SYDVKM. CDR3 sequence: CASSWLGQLQETQYF. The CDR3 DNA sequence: TGTGCCAGCAGTTGGCTAGGGCAGCTACAAGAGACCCAGTACTTC.

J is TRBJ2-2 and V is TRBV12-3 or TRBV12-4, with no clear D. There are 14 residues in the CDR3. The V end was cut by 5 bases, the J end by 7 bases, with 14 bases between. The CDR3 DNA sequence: TGTGCCAGCAGTCGGGCCCCAAGGGTCGGGGAGCTGTTTTTT. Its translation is CASSRAPRVGELFF.

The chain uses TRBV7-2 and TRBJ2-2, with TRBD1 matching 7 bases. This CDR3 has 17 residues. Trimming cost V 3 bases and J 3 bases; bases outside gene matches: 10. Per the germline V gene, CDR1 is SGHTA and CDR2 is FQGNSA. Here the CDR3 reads CASSLAVGGGYTGELFF. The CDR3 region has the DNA TGTGCCAGCAGCTTGGCTGTAGGGGGCGGGTACACCGGGGAGCTGTTTTTT.

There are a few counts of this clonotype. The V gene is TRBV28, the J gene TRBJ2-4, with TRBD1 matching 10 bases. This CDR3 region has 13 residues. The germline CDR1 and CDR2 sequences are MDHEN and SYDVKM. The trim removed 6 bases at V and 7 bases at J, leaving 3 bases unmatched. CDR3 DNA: TGTGCCAGCAGCCGACAGGGGGCGAACATTCAGTACTTC. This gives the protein CASSRQGANIQYF.

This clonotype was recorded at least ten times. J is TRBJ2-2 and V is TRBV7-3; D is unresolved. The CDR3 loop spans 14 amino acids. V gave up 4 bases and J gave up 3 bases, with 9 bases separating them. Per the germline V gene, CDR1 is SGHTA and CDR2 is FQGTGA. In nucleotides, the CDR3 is TGTGCCAGCAGCTCTGGCCGGGACACCGGGGAGCTGTTTTTT. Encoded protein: CASSSGRDTGELFF.

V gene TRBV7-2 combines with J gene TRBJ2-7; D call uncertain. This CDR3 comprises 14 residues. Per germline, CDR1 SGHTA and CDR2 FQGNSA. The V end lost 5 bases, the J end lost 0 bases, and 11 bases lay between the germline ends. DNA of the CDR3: TGTGCCAGCAGCCCCCGGGTCGACTCCTACGAGCAGTACTTC. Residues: CASSPRVDSYEQYF.

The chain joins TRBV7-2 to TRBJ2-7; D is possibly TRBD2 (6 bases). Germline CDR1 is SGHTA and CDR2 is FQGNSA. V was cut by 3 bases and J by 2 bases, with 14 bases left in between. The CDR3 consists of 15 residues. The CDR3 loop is CASSFLAQETYEQYF. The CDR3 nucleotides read TGTGCCAGCAGCTTCCTAGCGCAGGAGACCTACGAGCAGTACTTC.

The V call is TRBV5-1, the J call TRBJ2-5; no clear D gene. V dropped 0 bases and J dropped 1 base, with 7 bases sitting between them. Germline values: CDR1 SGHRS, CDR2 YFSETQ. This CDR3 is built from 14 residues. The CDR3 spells CASSLGISQETQYF. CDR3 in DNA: TGCGCCAGCAGCTTGGGGATTTCCCAAGAGACCCAGTACTTC.

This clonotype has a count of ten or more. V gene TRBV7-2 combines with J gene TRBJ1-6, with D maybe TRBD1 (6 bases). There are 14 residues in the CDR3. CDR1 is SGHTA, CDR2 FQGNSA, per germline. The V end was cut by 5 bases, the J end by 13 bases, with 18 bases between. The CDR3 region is CASSVGGGIPPLHF. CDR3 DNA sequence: TGTGCCAGCAGCGTAGGAGGGGGAATCCCCCCCCTCCACTTT. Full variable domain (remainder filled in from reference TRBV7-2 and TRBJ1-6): GAGVSQSPSNKVTEKGKDVELRCDPISGHTALYWYRQSLGQGLEFLIYFQGNSAPDKSGLPSDRFSAERTGGSVSTLTIQRTQQEDSAVYLCASSVGGGIPPLHFGNGTRLTVT.